A selection of T cell receptor beta chains follows, all from one sample in a study of a mutant IDH1 vaccine in newly diagnosed glioma. Assay: immunoSEQ multiplex PCR; the TCRdb copy retains only in-frame clones and omits some. The sample lists roughly 34,000 clones; approximately 80% were seen once. For these TCRs, the target antigens are not known. The specimen comprised PBMCs, sampled from a glioma patient whose treatment included an IDH1 peptide vaccine. The source of these receptors is a man over 45 with glioma. CDR3s include the opening cysteine and the closing phenylalanine or tryptophan. Each record gives: CDR3 protein, J gene, V gene.

CDR3aa: CASSDGTGENTGELFF; j_gene: TRBJ2-2; v_gene: TRBV2
CDR3aa: CASRPGGSTPQHF; j_gene: TRBJ1-5; v_gene: TRBV27
CDR3aa: CASSPREDGANVLTF; j_gene: TRBJ2-6; v_gene: TRBV6-1
CDR3aa: CASSLASELSYGYTF; j_gene: TRBJ1-2; v_gene: TRBV7-2
CDR3aa: CASSLRDRELYNEQFF; j_gene: TRBJ2-1; v_gene: TRBV5-1
CDR3aa: CASSSRRVGDTIYF; j_gene: TRBJ1-3; v_gene: TRBV7-2
CDR3aa: CASSRGTEVTDTQYF; j_gene: TRBJ2-3; v_gene: TRBV7-9
CDR3aa: CASSQQPPDTQYF; j_gene: TRBJ2-3; v_gene: TRBV7-6
CDR3aa: CSAWNSGELFF; j_gene: TRBJ2-2; v_gene: TRBV20-1
CDR3aa: CASSYAENSPLHF; j_gene: TRBJ1-6; v_gene: TRBV6-6
CDR3aa: CASSLAGNTEAFF; j_gene: TRBJ1-1; v_gene: TRBV7-8
CDR3aa: CASSWGGITYEQYF; j_gene: TRBJ2-7; v_gene: TRBV13
CDR3aa: CASSLGFPRGQAFF; j_gene: TRBJ1-1; v_gene: TRBV5-1
CDR3aa: CASRPGTGRNSPLHF; j_gene: TRBJ1-6; v_gene: TRBV5-6
CDR3aa: CASSLVPGVREPQHF; j_gene: TRBJ1-5; v_gene: TRBV7-6
CDR3aa: CASSQVGGRGEAFF; j_gene: TRBJ1-1; v_gene: TRBV4-1
CDR3aa: CASSRGRNTEAFF; j_gene: TRBJ1-1; v_gene: TRBV7-3
CDR3aa: CASSIYRDRSYEQYF; j_gene: TRBJ2-7; v_gene: TRBV19
CDR3aa: CASSEAGAGLIDSPLHF; j_gene: TRBJ1-6; v_gene: TRBV6-1
CDR3aa: CASRDNGYTF; j_gene: TRBJ1-2; v_gene: TRBV6-1